The 17 T cell receptor beta chains below all came from one sample that was sequenced in a study of cytomegalovirus exposure and HLA in healthy donors. Clones were sequenced by immunoSEQ multiplex PCR, and TCRdb holds only the in-frame ones, with some missing. The sample carries 68,000 or so clones, 91% recorded once. Sequencing was done on a sample of PBMCs. These receptors were collected from a man between 18 and 29 years old in good health and CMV-seronegative.

The chain links TRBV6-5 to TRBJ1-2; perhaps TRBD1 as D (6 bases). Germline V gene sequence: CDR1 MNHEY, CDR2 SVGAGI. V was clipped by 6 bases and J by 2 bases, with 13 bases between them. The CDR3 contains 14 residues. This CDR3 is CASRNGQFNYGYTF. CDR3 nucleotide sequence: TGTGCCAGCAGAAACGGACAGTTCAACTATGGCTACACCTTC.

DNA for the CDR3: TGTGCCAGCAGCGCCCGACTAGCGGGAGATGACTACAATGAGCAGTTCTTC. Translated: CASSARLAGDDYNEQFF. The chain recombines TRBV7-3 with TRBJ2-1; 12 bases align to TRBD2. Germline CDR1 and CDR2: SGHTA and FQGTGA. The V and J ends lost 5 bases and 3 bases, in that order; junction bases with no gene match: 8. The CDR3 loop spans 17 amino acids.

V usage is TRBV4-1 and J usage is TRBJ1-2; D possibly corresponds to TRBD1 (6 bases). V shed 3 bases and J shed 8 bases, with 22 bases lying between them. Per the germline V gene, CDR1 is MGHRA and CDR2 is YSYEKL. The CDR3 has 16 residues. The CDR3 protein is CASSQNTGQTLTGYTF. The CDR3 DNA is TGCGCCAGCAGCCAGAACACGGGACAAACTCTAACGGGCTACACCTTC.

The chain employs TRBV7-8 and TRBJ1-1; 7 positions match TRBD1. V was pared by 5 bases and J by 8 bases, with 8 bases of the junction left unmatched. The CDR3 runs 13 residues. Germline CDR1 reads SGHVS; CDR2 reads FQNEAQ. The CDR3 DNA follows: TGTGCCAGCAGCGGTGACAGGGCGCCCGAAGCTTTCTTT. Translation: CASSGDRAPEAFF.

The V and J genes are TRBV25-1 and TRBJ2-7, with D perhaps TRBD2 (7 bases). V lost 10 bases to trimming and J lost 0 bases, with 16 bases between them. This CDR3 is 14 amino acids long. The germline V gene has CDR1 MGHDK and CDR2 SYGVNS. The CDR3 protein is CATSKGGSSYEQYF. The CDR3, as DNA: TGTGCCACCTCCAAGGGGGGGAGCTCCTACGAGCAGTACTTC.

V usage is TRBV18 and J usage is TRBJ2-2; 8 nucleotides agree with TRBD1. The J segment lost 3 bases and the V segment lost 3 bases, leaving 6 bases of the junction unmatched. The CDR3 length is 16 residues. Germline-derived CDR1 and CDR2 are KGHSH and LQKENI. The CDR3 DNA reads TGTGCCAGCTCACCCCTGGCAGGGGGCCACACCGGGGAGCTGTTTTTT. It yields the protein CASSPLAGGHTGELFF.

This chain links TRBV7-6 with TRBJ2-2; D is possibly TRBD2 (7 bases). Per the germline V gene, CDR1 is SGHVS and CDR2 is FNYEAQ. The CDR3 has 18 amino acids. Trimming stripped 5 bases from V and 1 base from J, with 20 bases between. CDR3 residues: CASSPRGAGTQNTGELFF. In DNA, the CDR3 is TGTGCCAGCAGCCCCCGGGGGGCCGGGACTCAGAACACCGGGGAGCTGTTTTTT.

This rearrangement joins TRBV4-3 to TRBJ2-2; TRBD2 matches at 10 bases. J lost 6 bases, V lost 4 bases, and 2 bases had no gene match. Germline V CDR1 and CDR2: LGHNA, YSLEER. CDR3 length: 14 amino acids. The CDR3 reads CASSLGTSAGELFF. In DNA form, the CDR3 reads TGCGCCAGCAGCCTCGGGACTAGCGCCGGGGAGCTGTTTTTT.

V is TRBV5-4 and J is TRBJ2-7, with 12 bases that match TRBD2. The CDR3 extends over 16 amino acids. After removal of 4 bases from V and 5 bases from J, the junction contained 10 bases not matched to a gene. Germline CDR1 reads SGHNT; CDR2 reads YYREEE (reference sequence). For the CDR3, the DNA is TGTGCCAGCAGCGGATCCGGGACTAGCGGGTCTCACGAGCAGTACTTC. It translates to CASSGSGTSGSHEQYF.

The chain links TRBV6-5 to TRBJ2-7, with 9 bases lining up with TRBD1. The V and J ends lost 0 bases and 6 bases, in that order; junction bases with no gene match: 6. The CDR3 length is 15 residues. Germline loops: CDR1 MNHEY, CDR2 SVGAGI. The CDR3 sequence is CASSYSGTGIGEQYF. For the CDR3, the DNA is TGTGCCAGCAGTTACTCGGGGACAGGGATCGGCGAGCAGTACTTC.

The chain has TRBV7-6 and TRBJ2-2, with TRBD2 identical over 11 bases. Germline loops: CDR1 SGHVS, CDR2 FNYEAQ. CDR3 size: 18 residues. J lost 4 bases, V lost 4 bases, and 11 bases had no gene match. The CDR3 sequence: CASSYPTSGTLSTGELFF. In nucleotides, the CDR3 is TGTGCCAGCAGCTACCCGACTAGCGGGACCCTTTCCACCGGGGAGCTGTTTTTT.

This clone was detected once. This sequence joins TRBV4-3 and TRBJ1-2; 8 bases align to TRBD1. Germline CDR1 and CDR2: LGHNA and YSLEER. After removal of 1 base from V and 5 bases from J, the junction contained 3 bases not matched to a gene. This CDR3 has 14 amino acids. This CDR3 reads CASSQAGGGYGYTF. The CDR3 DNA follows: TGCGCCAGCAGCCAAGCAGGGGGCGGGTATGGCTACACCTTC.

The J gene is TRBJ2-7, the V gene TRBV28; D not resolved. The CDR3 sequence is 12 residues long. Between the trimmed V and J ends, which lost 3 bases and 5 bases, there was a span of 8 bases. CDR1 and CDR2 from the germline V gene are MDHEN and SYDVKM. CDR3 loop: CASSFRWDEQYF. The CDR3, as DNA: TGTGCCAGCAGTTTCAGGTGGGACGAGCAGTACTTC.

The rearrangement joins TRBV30 to TRBJ1-5; TRBD1 agrees at 7 bases. J lost 11 bases, V lost 7 bases, and 8 bases had no gene match. This CDR3 spans 11 amino acids. Germline CDR1 reads GTSNPN; CDR2 reads SVGIG (reference sequence). CDR3 DNA: TGTGCCTATGGAGGGGGCGGGTCCCAGCATTTT. Translating gives CAYGGGGSQHF.

The gene calls are TRBV6-1 and TRBJ2-7; 9 nucleotides agree with TRBD1. The V segment lost 6 bases and the J segment 3 bases; nucleotides outside the gene matches: 9. Germline CDR1 reads MNHNS; CDR2 reads SASEGT. The CDR3 spans 15 residues. In DNA, the CDR3 is TGTGCCAGCAGGGGAAACGGACAGGGGAACTACGAGCAGTACTTC. It is translated as CASRGNGQGNYEQYF.

The chain carries TRBV28 and TRBJ2-7; weak D call: TRBD2 (7 bases). V dropped 7 bases and J dropped 5 bases, with 15 bases sitting between them. Germline CDR1 MDHEN, CDR2 SYDVKM. The CDR3 has 13 residues. The CDR3 region is CASIDGGLHEQYF. The CDR3 DNA reads as TGTGCCAGCATCGACGGGGGGCTCCACGAGCAGTACTTC.

The chain joins TRBV19 to TRBJ1-3; D perhaps matches TRBD1 (5 bases). CDR1 and CDR2 (germline): LNHDA, SQIVND (reference sequence). CDR3 length equals 15 residues. Trimming removed 4 bases at V and 2 bases at J, with 12 bases between. In DNA, the CDR3 is TGTGCCAGTAGTAGAAAGGGGCGGACTGGAAACACCATATATTTT. It codes for CASSRKGRTGNTIYF.